This TCR beta chain is drawn from a study of blood T cell repertoires in COVID-19 (dated by TCRdb to 2019 to 2021). Study-level background: Samples covering the acute and convalescent phases of COVID-19 were provided by collaborators in the United States, Italy and Spain. The prospective study material was composed of cDNA or gDNA derived from T cells, B-cell-depleted T cells, or PBMCs. Subjects who had been exposed to COVID-19, were actively infected with it, or had recovered from it provided the deeply sampled blood TCRbeta repertoires that made up the dataset. The repertoires were made available in a free public database intended to serve as a resource for research on the immune response to SARS-CoV-2. Samples were obtained from the ongoing ImmuneRACE study (first 160 participants) and from 1,254 subjects provided by 6 global collaborators. Nearly every sample came with metadata listing a de-identified subject ID, COVID-19 status, age in years and sex. Where HLA class I and class II types were available, the types were taken from metadata supplied by the sample provider, not from assay-based typing. Study-wide conclusions, independent of this receptor: The quantity of clinical and demographic metadata differed by source and by participant and was supplied without curation.

The immunoSEQ Assay, a bias-controlled multiplex PCR, was used to amplify TCRbeta CDR3 regions from genomic DNA. The study's processing was this. Within the assay, amplification of reference gene primers was used to estimate how many nucleated cells each sample contained. Sequence reads were collapsed and filtered to measure the absolute abundance of every unique TCRbeta CDR3 rearrangement. For each sample, productive Simpson clonality was calculated as the square root of Simpson's diversity index across productive rearrangements. TCRdb obtained this table from immuneACCESS and retained in-frame rearrangements with V and J assigned. These tables miss some clones; where compared with another copy, unresolved V genes account for less than half of the shortfall, and the remainder is unexplained. That table is the source of V, J and clone size, and D and trimming were worked out from the DNA. Within this sample are 200,000 to 300,000 clones, with about four fifths of them counted one time only. The ten biggest clones cover under 4.5% of the sample.

As concerns this clone: Its antigen is not yet known. The input lacks base qualities; no much larger clone sits a single base away.

Each collaborating institution followed its own protocols to collect whole blood in K2EDTA tubes. For TCRbeta analysis, collaborators shipped samples as frozen whole blood, isolated PBMCs, or DNA extracted from either of those sample types. The germline V gene (reference sequence) provides CDR1 LNHDA and CDR2 SQIVND. Relative to germline, V is missing 7 bases and J is missing 0 bases, with 6 bases of the junction outside any gene match. The CDR3 starts with the cysteine, ends with the phenylalanine, and has 14 residues. Just CDR3 DNA is preserved here, 42 bases in frame from base 1. The chain uses TRBV19 and TRBJ2-7, with 7 bases in between that match TRBD1. The TCR originated in a man aged 45-60 years with acute or convalescent COVID-19. The sequenced sample consisted of peripheral blood. The nucleotide sequence is TGTGCCAGTAAAACAGGGGCCTTCTCCTACGAGCAGTACTTC. Translated, it gives CASKTGAFSYEQYF.